The 22 T cell receptor beta chains presented below share a single source sample, sequenced in a study of PD-L1 blockade in urothelial cancer. The time point denotes: pretreatment peripheral blood. Sequenced by immunoSEQ multiplex PCR; TCRdb stores in-frame clones only, minus some. The data contain over 100,000 clones, roughly 80% of them singletons. This sample comprised PBMCs, obtained around atezolizumab (anti-PD-L1) treatment. These receptor sequences come from a man aged 45-65 years with urothelial cancer.

The rearrangement links TRBV2 to TRBJ2-5; D not certain. The CDR3 is 12 residues long. CDR1 is SNHLY, CDR2 FYNNEI, per germline. V gave up 7 bases and J gave up 7 bases, with 13 bases separating them. The CDR3 loop reads CASTLTGGTQYF. CDR3 nucleotide sequence: TGTGCCAGCACCTTGACTGGCGGGACCCAGTACTTC.

Concerning this clone: The junction differs from germline at one of its ends, possibly a read error. This rearrangement joins TRBV7-2 to TRBJ2-7, with TRBD2 as a possible D gene (6 bases). CDR1 SGHTA and CDR2 FQGNSA come from the germline V gene. The CDR3 runs to 15 residues. The CDR3 DNA reads TGTGCCAGCAGCTTAGCGGGACTGCCCTCCGACGAGCAGTACTTC. It specifies CASSLAGLPSDEQYF.

CDR3 bases: TGTGCCAGCAGGGTTACTACGGGACTAGCGGGAGGCCCCTCTAAGTTCTTC. The encoded protein is CASRVTTGLAGGPSKFF. V and J are TRBV2 and TRBJ2-1; 15 bases fit TRBD2. The CDR3 sequence is 17 residues long. Germline V gives CDR1 SNHLY, CDR2 FYNNEI. Unmatched junction bases numbered 17, after V lost 6 bases and J lost 14 bases.

This clone has a single count. The gene calls are TRBV4-1 and TRBJ2-5, with D possibly matching TRBD2 (6 bases). This CDR3 has 15 amino acids. Per the germline V gene, CDR1 is MGHRA and CDR2 is YSYEKL. V lost 4 bases and J 7 bases, leaving 19 bases between the germline ends. The CDR3, as DNA: TGCGCCAGCAGCCGGGAGATGGGAGGCTTCGGGACCCAGTACTTC. Residues: CASSREMGGFGTQYF.

V usage is TRBV2 and J usage is TRBJ2-7, with 13 positions matching TRBD2. The CDR3 consists of 16 residues. V lost 1 base to trimming and J lost 5 bases; unmatched junction nucleotides: 5. The germline V gene has CDR1 SNHLY and CDR2 FYNNEI. CDR3 nucleotide sequence: TGTGCCAGCAGTGAAGATAGGACTAGCGGGAGCAACGAGCAGTACTTC. Its protein is CASSEDRTSGSNEQYF.

The chain recombines TRBV9 with TRBJ2-1; TRBD2 might be the D (6 bases). The germline gives CDR1 SGDLS, CDR2 YYNGEE. Trimming pared 3 bases from V and 7 bases from J, leaving 8 bases between. The CDR3 sequence is 12 residues long. CDR3: CASSGLANEQFF. CDR3 coding DNA: TGTGCCAGCAGCGGCCTAGCGAATGAGCAGTTCTTC. Supplemented by reference TRBV9 and TRBJ2-1, the full variable domain reads DSGVTQTPKHLITATGQRVTLRCSPRSGDLSVYWYQQSLDQGLQFLIQYYNGEERAKGNILERFSAQQFPDLHSELNLSSLELGDSALYFCASSGLANEQFFGPGTRLTVL.

J is TRBJ2-5 and V is TRBV6-5; D unclear. The CDR3 totals 10 residues. The V and J ends lost 8 bases and 4 bases respectively, with 5 bases between them. Looked up from germline, CDR1 is MNHEY and CDR2 is SVGAGI. CDR3 in amino acids: CASGRETQYF. In nucleotides, the CDR3 is TGTGCCAGCGGGCGAGAGACCCAGTACTTC.

This clone was observed a few times. The chain links TRBV7-9 to TRBJ2-1; tentative D call: TRBD1 (5 bases). V lost 3 bases, J lost 9 bases, and 15 bases lay in between. The CDR3 totals 14 residues. Germline loops: CDR1 SEHNR, CDR2 FQNEAQ (reference sequence). The chain's CDR3 is CASSFFSGSGEQFF. The CDR3, as DNA: TGTGCCAGCAGCTTCTTCTCAGGGTCCGGTGAGCAGTTCTTC.

The CDR3 nucleotides are TGTGCCAGCAGCGACCCTAGCGGGAAGAACACCGGGGAGCTGTTTTTT. It encodes CASSDPSGKNTGELFF. The rearrangement joins TRBV5-4 to TRBJ2-2; 9 positions match TRBD2. Germline assignment: CDR1 SGHNT and CDR2 YYREEE (reference sequence). J gave up 1 base and V 4 bases, and 5 bases lay outside the gene matches. The CDR3 length is 16 residues.

This clone was detected once. This rearrangement joins TRBV19 to TRBJ1-4; D is uncertain. V lost 1 base, J lost 5 bases, and 11 bases lay in between. Germline assignment: CDR1 LNHDA and CDR2 SQIVND (reference sequence). The CDR3 sequence is 15 residues long. CDR3 residues: CASSIALRGNEKLFF. The CDR3 DNA reads as TGTGCCAGTAGTATAGCCCTCCGGGGAAATGAAAAACTGTTTTTT. The full variable domain, completed using reference TRBV19 and TRBJ1-4, is DGGITQSPKYLFRKEGQNVTLSCEQNLNHDAMYWYRQDPGQGLRLIYYSQIVNDFQKGDIAEGYSVSREKKESFPLTVTSAQKNPTAFYLCASSIALRGNEKLFFGSGTQLSVL.

This clone was counted a single time. The CDR3 spells CASSVAGAGNSPLHF. The CDR3, as DNA: TGTGCCAGCAGCGTAGCAGGGGCGGGCAATTCACCCCTCCACTTT. The rearrangement joins TRBV9 to TRBJ1-6, with a tentative D call TRBD1 (6 bases). The germline gives CDR1 SGDLS, CDR2 YYNGEE. Trimming left V 0 bases short and J 7 bases short, with 11 bases between. The CDR3 contains 15 residues.

V gene TRBV30 combines with J gene TRBJ2-7; 10 bases align to TRBD2. The CDR3 is made up of 12 amino acids. Germline loops: CDR1 GTSNPN, CDR2 SVGIG (reference sequence). The V gene end was trimmed by 4 bases and the J gene end by 6 bases; junction bases not matched to a gene: 3. As DNA, the CDR3 is TGTGCCTGGACTAGCGGGAGTCCCGAGCAGTACTTC. Its protein product is CAWTSGSPEQYF.

V usage is TRBV19 and J usage is TRBJ1-2, with TRBD1 identical over 7 bases. CDR1 and CDR2 from the germline V gene are LNHDA and SQIVND (reference sequence). V lost 5 bases, J lost 4 bases, and 10 bases stayed unmatched. The CDR3 spans 15 residues. CDR3 amino acids: CASSPGQNLLYGYTF. CDR3 DNA: TGTGCCAGTAGTCCGGGACAGAACCTCCTCTATGGCTACACCTTC.

This chain joins TRBV7-2 and TRBJ1-6, with no clear D. Trimming shortened V by 1 base and J by 6 bases, and 10 bases separated the two germline ends. From germline, CDR1 is SGHTA and CDR2 FQGNSA. The CDR3 consists of 15 residues. CDR3 in DNA: TGTGCCAGCAGCTTAGGGCTGACACTTAATTCACCCCTCCACTTT. Its protein product is CASSLGLTLNSPLHF.

This sequence joins TRBV19 and TRBJ2-7; TRBD1 aligns across 9 bases. The junction had 4 bases not matched to a gene; V was cut back by 3 bases and J by 4 bases. The CDR3 consists of 14 residues. CDR1 and CDR2 (germline): LNHDA, SQIVND (reference sequence). The CDR3 DNA reads TGTGCCAGTAGTATGGGGACAGGGACTTACGAGCAGTACTTC. This sequence encodes CASSMGTGTYEQYF. Full variable domain (missing parts from reference TRBV19 and TRBJ2-7): DGGITQSPKYLFRKEGQNVTLSCEQNLNHDAMYWYRQDPGQGLRLIYYSQIVNDFQKGDIAEGYSVSREKKESFPLTVTSAQKNPTAFYLCASSMGTGTYEQYFGPGTRLTVT.

The chain is built from TRBV9 and TRBJ1-4, with D possibly TRBD1 on 5 matching bases. Looked up from germline, CDR1 is SGDLS and CDR2 is YYNGEE. The CDR3 extends over 15 amino acids. Trimming cost V 4 bases and J 4 bases, with 14 bases left between them. The CDR3 is CASSIRPGGNEKLFF. In DNA, the CDR3 is TGTGCCAGCAGCATCCGGCCCGGGGGTAATGAAAAACTGTTTTTT.

This clone appeared once. This chain connects TRBV28 to TRBJ1-6; no definite D call. Germline V gene lookup returns CDR1 MDHEN and CDR2 SYDVKM. The CDR3 runs to 15 residues. Trimming cost V 6 bases and J 0 bases, with 9 bases left between them. In nucleotides, the CDR3 is TGTGCCAGCAGGCTCGGACTCTCCTATAATTCACCCCTCCACTTT. This encodes CASRLGLSYNSPLHF.

Of note for this clone: Different DNA sequences within this sample yield the same CDR3. The chain couples TRBV5-1 to TRBJ1-2; a weak D match, TRBD1 (5 bases). V lost 3 bases to trimming and J lost 4 bases, with 10 bases between them. This CDR3 is 13 amino acids long. Germline CDR1 and CDR2: SGHRS and YFSETQ. CDR3 sequence reads: CASSSTGSYGYTF. CDR3 in DNA: TGCGCCAGCAGCTCCACAGGAAGCTATGGCTACACCTTC.

The chain is built from TRBV19 and TRBJ1-2; TRBD1 matches at 9 bases. The V gene end was trimmed by 4 bases and the J gene end by 14 bases; junction bases not matched to a gene: 8. The germline gives CDR1 LNHDA, CDR2 SQIVND (reference sequence). The CDR3 has 12 amino acids. CDR3 sequence: CASSTAGTGRTF. The CDR3 DNA reads as TGTGCCAGTAGTACCGCCGGGACAGGGAGGACCTTC.

Only one count was recorded for this clone. The V call is TRBV19, the J call TRBJ1-5, with D unresolved. Germline assignment: CDR1 LNHDA and CDR2 SQIVND (reference sequence). Trimming removed 3 bases at V and 6 bases at J, with 9 bases between. CDR3 length equals 13 residues. CDR3 nucleotide sequence: TGTGCCAGTAGTATGCGGGTTACTCAGCCCCAGCATTTT. Translating it yields CASSMRVTQPQHF.

This clone came up a few times. J is TRBJ2-7 and V is TRBV5-1; D remains ambiguous. Germline assignment: CDR1 SGHRS and CDR2 YFSETQ. Trimming shortened V by 3 bases and J by 2 bases, and 9 bases separated the two germline ends. The CDR3 totals 13 residues. In nucleotides, the CDR3 is TGCGCCAGCAGCTCAACACGGGCCTACGAGCAGTACTTC. Translation: CASSSTRAYEQYF.

The chain carries TRBV19 and TRBJ1-1; 7 nucleotides match TRBD1. With V trimmed by 7 bases and J by 4 bases, 15 bases remained unmatched. CDR3 length: 16 residues. Germline CDR1 and CDR2: LNHDA and SQIVND (reference sequence). CDR3 coding DNA: TGTGCCAGTAACACCCGTGACAGGGTAGCGGCCACTGAAGCTTTCTTT. Its translation is CASNTRDRVAATEAFF.